These T cell receptor beta chains were read from a single sample in a study of cytomegalovirus exposure and HLA in healthy donors. Only in-frame clones appear in the TCRdb table, and some are missing; sequencing was by immunoSEQ multiplex PCR. Among fewer than 150,000 clones listed, 65% to 90% were seen once. Material for sequencing was PBMCs. Receptors were obtained from a female donor in good health and CMV-seronegative. CDR3s include the opening cysteine and the closing phenylalanine or tryptophan. A D gene is named only where the DNA matches it firmly. The size field is filled for only some rows; it gives once, few, many or a size class.

clone_size,v_call,d_call,j_call,cdr3_aa,cdr3_nt
few,TRBV4-2,TRBD1,TRBJ1-1,CASSPDRLNTEAFF,TGTGCCAGCAGCCCGGACAGGCTGAACACTGAAGCTTTCTTT
few,TRBV5-4,-,TRBJ1-1,CASSPVQGEAFF,TGTGCCAGCAGCCCGGTTCAGGGGGAAGCTTTCTTT
-,TRBV5-1,-,TRBJ1-4,CASSQYDRSNEKLFF,TGCGCCAGCAGCCAATACGACCGGAGTAATGAAAAACTGTTTTTT
-,TRBV27,TRBD2,TRBJ2-3,CASRQTLAGMNTQYF,TGTGCCAGCAGACAAACCCTAGCGGGAATGAATACGCAGTATTTT
few,TRBV6-5,-,TRBJ1-2,CASSPDRNYGYTF,TGTGCCAGCAGCCCCGACAGGAACTATGGCTACACCTTC
-,TRBV6-1,TRBD1,TRBJ2-5,CASSEAGTGETQYF,TGTGCCAGCAGTGAAGCCGGGACAGGGGAGACCCAGTACTTC
-,TRBV27,TRBD1,TRBJ1-4,CASGRGQNEKLFF,TGTGCCAGCGGTCGGGGACAGAATGAAAAACTGTTTTTT
few,TRBV5-4,-,TRBJ2-7,CASSLDRTYEQYF,TGTGCCAGCAGCTTGGACAGAACATACGAGCAGTACTTC
-,TRBV6-1,TRBD2,TRBJ2-7,CASSEGWVAGTYEQYF,TGTGCCAGCAGTGAAGGTTGGGTAGCGGGGACCTACGAGCAGTACTTC
-,TRBV7-9,-,TRBJ2-6,CASSLSQGSGANVLTF,TGTGCCAGCAGCTTAAGCCAGGGTTCTGGGGCCAACGTCCTGACTTTC
-,TRBV29-1,-,TRBJ1-4,CSVAGVGSEKLFF,TGCAGCGTAGCAGGGGTGGGCAGCGAAAAACTGTTTTTT
-,TRBV4-2,-,TRBJ2-7,CASSRTGNSGYEQYF,TGTGCCAGCAGCCGGACCGGGAATAGCGGCTACGAGCAGTACTTC
-,TRBV7-9,-,TRBJ2-1,CASSPVAVDYNEQFF,TGTGCCAGCAGCCCGGTAGCGGTCGACTACAATGAGCAGTTCTTC
-,TRBV11-2,TRBD1,TRBJ2-7,CASSPGTGMYEQYF,TGTGCCAGCAGCCCCGGGACAGGGATGTACGAGCAGTACTTC
-,TRBV2,TRBD2,TRBJ2-5,CASSLAGVYQETQYF,TGTGCCAGCAGCCTAGCGGGGGTGTACCAAGAGACCCAGTACTTC
-,TRBV5-6,-,TRBJ2-5,CASSLGQAPTYF,TGTGCCAGCAGCTTGGGACAGGCCCCCACGTACTTC
-,TRBV5-6,-,TRBJ2-5,CASSPGAGETQYF,TGTGCCAGCAGCCCCGGAGCGGGAGAGACCCAGTACTTC
few,TRBV28,TRBD2,TRBJ2-5,CASSLLAEGRVETQYF,TGTGCCAGCAGTTTACTAGCGGAGGGGAGGGTAGAGACCCAGTACTTC
-,TRBV6-5,-,TRBJ2-7,CASSWAAGTNYYEQYF,TGTGCCAGCAGTTGGGCAGCCGGGACAAATTACTACGAGCAGTACTTC
-,TRBV28,TRBD1,TRBJ1-5,CASSFLDRERQPQHF,TGTGCCAGCAGTTTTTTGGACAGGGAGCGACAGCCCCAGCATTTT
-,TRBV14,TRBD2,TRBJ2-7,CASSDSGRTYEQYF,TGTGCCAGCAGCGATAGCGGGAGGACCTACGAGCAGTACTTC
-,TRBV28,TRBD1,TRBJ1-4,CASSLLDRARDEKLFF,TGTGCCAGCAGTTTGTTAGACAGGGCGAGAGATGAAAAACTGTTTTTT
-,TRBV14,TRBD1,TRBJ2-2,CASSQAWDRVYGGELFF,TGTGCCAGCAGCCAAGCGTGGGACAGGGTTTATGGCGGGGAGCTGTTTTTT
-,TRBV7-6,-,TRBJ1-3,CASSSGGGNTIYF,TGTGCCAGCAGTTCAGGCGGGGGAAACACCATATATTTT
-,TRBV2,TRBD1,TRBJ1-2,CASKLEGQLSYGYTF,TGTGCCAGCAAGTTAGAGGGACAGTTAAGCTATGGCTACACCTTC
-,TRBV2,-,TRBJ2-7,CASSEALQGSYEQYF,TGTGCCAGCAGTGAAGCGCTTCAGGGTTCCTACGAGCAGTACTTC
-,TRBV30,TRBD1,TRBJ1-1,CAWSVDRVGQGTEAFF,TGTGCCTGGAGTGTAGATAGAGTGGGACAGGGGACTGAAGCTTTCTTT
-,TRBV2,TRBD2,TRBJ2-3,CASSAGTSGTDTQYF,TGTGCCAGCAGCGCCGGGACTAGCGGCACAGATACGCAGTATTTT
-,TRBV15,TRBD1,TRBJ1-5,CATSPQGAGNQPQHF,TGTGCCACCAGCCCACAGGGGGCAGGCAATCAGCCCCAGCATTTT
-,TRBV7-9,TRBD1,TRBJ1-2,CASNIGAGGGYTF,TGTGCCAGCAACATAGGAGCAGGGGGCGGCTACACCTTC
-,TRBV28,-,TRBJ1-5,CASPSGNQPQHF,TGTGCCAGCCCCTCGGGCAATCAGCCCCAGCATTTT